The next 8 T cell receptor beta chains were all read from a single sample in a study of beta chain features in type 1 diabetes. Study outcomes and limitations: Moderately but significantly shorter TCRB CDR3s were found in Type 1 diabetes patients in all four CD4+ subsets.

Expressed TCRB transcripts were sequenced because the entire RNA isolate underwent reverse transcription. Method: immunoSEQ multiplex PCR; TCRdb's copy keeps in-frame clones and lacks some. The table shows approximately 600,000 clones, with around 12% occurring only once. These receptors are not linked to any known antigen. Sequenced sample: naive CD4+ T cells from blood. The receptors come from a man aged 30 to 45 with type 1 diabetes.

J is TRBJ1-6 and V is TRBV7-2; D is perhaps TRBD1 (6 bases). CDR3 size: 15 residues. Germline-derived CDR1 and CDR2 are SGHTA and FQGNSA. The V end was cut by 5 bases, the J end by 12 bases, with 20 bases between. CDR3: CASSVMARGEKPLHF. DNA for the CDR3: TGTGCCAGCAGCGTTATGGCCAGGGGAGAGAAACCCCTCCACTTT. The complete variable domain, with remaining parts taken from reference TRBV7-2 and TRBJ1-6, reads GAGVSQSPSNKVTEKGKDVELRCDPISGHTALYWYRQSLGQGLEFLIYFQGNSAPDKSGLPSDRFSAERTGGSVSTLTIQRTQQEDSAVYLCASSVMARGEKPLHFGNGTRLTVT.

The CDR3 spells CASSKGGKLFF. DNA for the CDR3: TGTGCCAGCAGCAAGGGAGGAAAACTGTTTTTT. This chain joins TRBV27 and TRBJ1-4; no firm D call. Germline lookup yields CDR1 MNHEY and CDR2 SMNVEV (reference sequence). The ends were cut back, 6 bases at V and 10 bases at J, with 9 bases in the middle. CDR3 length: 11 residues.

This clone came up a few times. The chain employs TRBV14 and TRBJ2-1; 8 bases map to TRBD2. The V gene's germline CDR1 is SGHDN and CDR2 FVKESK. The J segment lost 7 bases and the V segment lost 0 bases, leaving 8 bases of the junction unmatched. This CDR3 spans 16 amino acids. The CDR3: CASSQDPGGPWNEQFF. CDR3 sequence (DNA): TGTGCCAGCAGCCAAGATCCGGGGGGGCCGTGGAATGAGCAGTTCTTC.

The rearrangement links TRBV29-1 to TRBJ1-1; D might be TRBD1 (6 bases). The CDR3 is 13 amino acids. Germline V lookup: CDR1 SQVTM, CDR2 ANQGSEA. V lost 6 bases, J lost 0 bases, and 11 bases lay in between. CDR3 nucleotide sequence: TGCAGCGTGTCAGGGGACTTGAACACTGAAGCTTTCTTT. It yields the protein CSVSGDLNTEAFF.

The V gene is TRBV15, the J gene TRBJ1-5; 8 bases line up with TRBD1. Trimming cost V 6 bases and J 6 bases; bases outside gene matches: 7. Germline V gene sequence: CDR1 LNHNV, CDR2 YYDKDF (reference sequence). The CDR3 contains 14 residues. In DNA, the CDR3 is TGTGCCACCAGTCCGGACAGGGTGGGTCAGCCCCAGCATTTT. It translates to CATSPDRVGQPQHF.

This clone was observed a few times. The rearrangement joins TRBV11-3 to TRBJ2-1, with D maybe TRBD2 (6 bases). V was pared by 1 base and J by 2 bases, with 9 bases between. The CDR3 loop spans 15 amino acids. Germline CDR1 SGHNT, CDR2 YENEEA. The CDR3 reads CASSLGGEAYNEQFF. In nucleotides, the CDR3 is TGTGCCAGCAGCTTAGGGGGGGAGGCCTACAATGAGCAGTTCTTC.

This chain uses TRBV29-1 with TRBJ2-2; 7 bases fit TRBD2. With V trimmed by 7 bases and J by 2 bases, 10 bases remained unmatched. The germline CDR1 and CDR2 sequences are SQVTM and ANQGSEA. This CDR3 comprises 15 residues. This CDR3 is CSAKGLGENTGELFF. The CDR3 DNA reads TGCAGCGCCAAAGGACTAGGGGAAAACACCGGGGAGCTGTTTTTT.

DNA for the CDR3: TGCGCCAGCAGCTTGGTTGGGACAGTGGAGAATGAGCAGTTCTTC. It yields the protein CASSLVGTVENEQFF. This sequence joins TRBV5-1 and TRBJ2-1; 7 bases fit TRBD1. The CDR3 runs 15 residues. The ends lost 0 bases at V and 7 bases at J; junction bases unmatched: 7. The germline gives CDR1 SGHRS, CDR2 YFSETQ.